The source of this TCR beta chain is a study of blood T cell repertoires in COVID-19. Study at large: PBMCs, B-cell-depleted T cells, or T cells provided the cDNA or gDNA that made up the material.

The CDR3 has 14 residues. Germline assignment: CDR1 SEHNR and CDR2 FQNEAQ (reference sequence). With 5 bases clipped from V and 4 bases from J, the junction kept 5 bases outside the gene matches. Recruitment covered about two dozen US areas and drew participants whose ages spanned about 18 to 89 years. Researchers sorted participants into cohorts using their self-reported clinical history. Recovered status in Cohort 3 required two negative PCRs, clearance, or symptom resolution. Data came from immunoSEQ multiplex PCR; TCRdb stores just in-frame clones and leaves some out. The repertoire has about 380,000 clones, more than 75% of them found once; the top ten carry less than 1.5%.

This clonotype was sampled from a woman between 18 and 29 years old who had recovered from COVID-19. The V gene is TRBV7-9, the J gene TRBJ2-1; 7 nucleotides line up with TRBD2. Input material: PBMCs or T cells enriched from blood (not recorded which). In nucleotides, the CDR3 is TGTGCCAGCAGCCCCTGGGGAGGGTACAATGAGCAGTTCTTC. The encoded protein is CASSPWGGYNEQFF.